This T cell receptor (beta chain) was obtained from a study of T cells expressing NK-cell markers. Study-level results: A range of about 1.0-8% of CD8+ T cells consisted of dominant NKG2C+ clonotypes in a handful of donors.

Germline V CDR1 and CDR2: MNHEY, SVGAGI. This CDR3 spans 15 amino acids. A word on this clonotype: Its antigen is not identified.

TCRdb re-called the 5' RACE reads and gives one entry per CDR3 protein, without DNA. The table gives about 460,000 distinct CDR3 sequences; the top ten clones make up roughly 1.4% of it. The V call is TRBV6-5, the J call TRBJ2-5; lacking DNA, the TRBD1 call made by TCRdb goes unchecked. The clonotype comes from a woman aged 50 to 65 in good health. Sequencing was performed on blood T cells: a sorted CD56 or NKG2C T cell subset, CD4+ or CD8+ T cells, or bulk PBMC T cells (not recorded which). CDR3: CASSSEAGTWETQYF.